Following are 2 T cell receptor beta chains from one sample sequenced in a study of beta chain features in type 1 diabetes. Expressed TCRB transcripts were sequenced, since all the RNA that had been isolated was reverse transcribed. The table came from immunoSEQ multiplex PCR; TCRdb's copy has only in-frame clones and leaves some out. Of 200,000 to 250,000 clones in the sample, approximately 15% were seen once. Study outcomes and limitations: Moderate yet significant TCRB CDR3 shortening was seen in Type 1 diabetes patients in all four CD4+ subsets.

No antigen has been assigned to these receptors. The material sequenced was naive CD4+ T cells from blood. Receptors originate from a man aged 25 to 40 with type 1 diabetes.

The gene calls are TRBV5-1 and TRBJ1-1; D gene uncertain. The CDR3 contains 13 residues. Per the germline V gene, CDR1 is SGHRS and CDR2 is YFSETQ. Trimming cost V 2 bases and J 1 base, with 6 bases left between them. CDR3 region: CASSFTQNTEAFF. Here the CDR3 DNA reads TGCGCCAGCAGCTTTACACAGAACACTGAAGCTTTCTTT.

This clone was observed a handful of times. The chain recombines TRBV18 with TRBJ2-3; 7 positions match TRBD1. CDR1 and CDR2 (germline): KGHSH, LQKENI. With 6 bases clipped from V and 11 bases from J, the junction kept 11 bases outside the gene matches. The CDR3 has 13 residues. CDR3 loop: CASSTGQERMQYF. The CDR3 nucleotides are TGTGCCAGCTCGACAGGACAGGAGAGGATGCAGTATTTT.